The next 17 T cell receptor beta chains were all read from a single sample in a study of identical twins (dated by TCRdb to 2016 to 2017). Receptor libraries were prepared by 5' RACE. Sequencing instrument: Illumina HiSeq 2000. TCRdb redid the processing of the public reads, applying fastp at Q25 and MiXCR, and retained in-frame beta chains. Rows merge per CDR3 protein into single entries with the most common DNA and genes. The sample includes 450,000 to 650,000 distinct CDR3 sequences, with around 15% observed a single time. 0.35% to 0.45% of the sample comes from the top ten. The same data also contributed to another study, on yellow fever vaccine responses in identical twins.

Source material: CD4+ T cells sorted from blood. The receptors originated from a woman under 30 in good health.

This clonotype was counted between two and nine times. The chain uses TRBV28 and TRBJ1-1, with D possibly being TRBD1 (6 bases). The CDR3 length is 16 residues. The V gene's germline CDR1 is MDHEN and CDR2 SYDVKM. V shed 6 bases and J shed 0 bases, with 17 bases lying between them. The CDR3 DNA follows: TGTGCCAGCAGACCACCAAGGGGGGCGATGAACACTGAAGCTTTCTTT. Its protein product is CASRPPRGAMNTEAFF.

This clonotype has more than one count but fewer than ten. This sequence joins TRBV20-1 and TRBJ2-3, with TRBD1 matching 9 bases. CDR1 and CDR2 (germline): DFQATT, SNEGSKA (reference sequence). The CDR3 has 18 residues. The ends lost 3 bases at V and 1 base at J; junction bases unmatched: 14. The CDR3 coding sequence is TGCAGTGCTAGGGACAGGGGCCCCGCCCCATTCCGCACAGATACGCAGTATTTT. Protein: CSARDRGPAPFRTDTQYF.

The chain uses TRBV12-3 or TRBV12-4 and TRBJ2-1, with D hard to call. The CDR3 is 14 amino acids. Trimming pared 3 bases from V and 1 base from J, leaving 7 bases between. The CDR3 coding sequence is TGTGCCAGCAGTTTGAAGAATTCCTACAATGAGCAGTTCTTC. The encoded protein is CASSLKNSYNEQFF.

J is TRBJ2-6 and V is TRBV12-3 or TRBV12-4; no definite D call. The ends were cut back, 4 bases at V and 0 bases at J, with 7 bases in the middle. The CDR3 length is 15 residues. CDR3 sequence: CASSSMGSGANVLTF. For the CDR3, the DNA is TGTGCCAGCAGTTCAATGGGCTCTGGGGCCAACGTCCTGACTTTC.

This clonotype was counted a few times. The chain uses TRBV5-1 and TRBJ2-7, with 8 nucleotides matching TRBD1. Germline V gene lookup returns CDR1 SGHRS and CDR2 YFSETQ. After removal of 4 bases from V and 5 bases from J, the junction contained 8 bases not matched to a gene. This CDR3 contains 14 residues. The CDR3 reads CASSNRQGSNEQYF. The DNA for the CDR3 is TGCGCCAGCAGCAACAGACAGGGGAGCAACGAGCAGTACTTC. The full variable domain, its missing parts supplied by reference TRBV5-1 and TRBJ2-7, is KAGVTQTPRYLIKTRGQQVTLSCSPISGHRSVSWYQQTPGQGLQFLFEYFSETQRNKGNFPGRFSGRQFSNSRSEMNVSTLELGDSALYLCASSNRQGSNEQYFGPGTRLTVT.

This clonotype occurred many times. J is TRBJ1-5 and V is TRBV12-3 or TRBV12-4; 8 bases line up with TRBD1. J was trimmed by 7 bases and V by 3 bases; bases with no gene match: 5. The length of the CDR3 is 14 residues. CDR3 sequence (DNA): TGTGCCAGCAGTTTCCAACAGGGGGGGCAGCCCCAGCATTTT. Its protein is CASSFQQGGQPQHF.

V and J are TRBV2 and TRBJ2-3; D is possibly TRBD1 or TRBD2 (5 bases each). The length of the CDR3 is 14 residues. In germline, CDR1 is SNHLY, CDR2 FYNNEI. Trimming left V 4 bases short and J 6 bases short, with 14 bases between. The CDR3 DNA is TGTGCCAGCAGTGGCGACCCCTGGGGGGATACGCAGTATTTT. It encodes CASSGDPWGDTQYF.

Only a few counts were recorded for this clonotype. The gene calls are TRBV5-6 and TRBJ2-7, with D perhaps matching TRBD2 (6 bases). The CDR3 has 13 residues. Germline V gives CDR1 SGHDT, CDR2 YYEEEE. V was pared by 2 bases and J by 3 bases, with 9 bases between. CDR3 sequence: CASSFRGSYEQYV. CDR3 in DNA: TGTGCCAGCAGCTTTCGGGGGAGCTACGAGCAGTACGTC.

This clonotype occurred a few times. V and J are TRBV7-2 and TRBJ2-5, with D hard to call. The V end was cut by 5 bases, the J end by 3 bases, with 16 bases between. CDR1 and CDR2 from the germline V gene are SGHTA and FQGNSA. The CDR3 consists of 15 residues. As DNA, the CDR3 is TGTGCCAGCAGCCCCCACACGGTAGGAGAAGAGACCCAGTACTTC. It encodes CASSPHTVGEETQYF.

This chain uses TRBV20-1 with TRBJ2-5; D is perhaps TRBD1 (6 bases). V lost 5 bases, J lost 7 bases, and 29 bases lay in between. The CDR3 contains 17 residues. CDR1 is DFQATT and CDR2 is SNEGSKA in the germline V gene (reference sequence). The DNA for the CDR3 is TGCAGTGCTCAACCCGCCCAGGGGTTCCAAGGCTATGGGACCCAGTACTTC. Amino acids: CSAQPAQGFQGYGTQYF.

The gene calls are TRBV28 and TRBJ2-7; D remains ambiguous. V was cut by 6 bases and J by 3 bases, with 12 bases left in between. The CDR3 is 13 residues long. Per the germline V gene, CDR1 is MDHEN and CDR2 is SYDVKM. The CDR3 loop is CASSRTDNYEQYF. In nucleotides, the CDR3 is TGTGCCAGCAGCCGGACCGATAACTACGAGCAGTACTTC. Full variable domain (missing parts from reference TRBV28 and TRBJ2-7): DVKVTQSSRYLVKRTGEKVFLECVQDMDHENMFWYRQDPGLGLRLIYFSYDVKMKEKGDIPEGYSVSREKKERFSLILESASTNQTSMYLCASSRTDNYEQYFGPGTRLTVT.

The rearrangement joins TRBV20-1 to TRBJ2-7; 9 bases line up with TRBD2. CDR1 and CDR2 (germline): DFQATT, SNEGSKA (reference sequence). V dropped 3 bases and J dropped 0; count of bases not matched to a gene: 6. CDR3 length: 15 residues. The CDR3 DNA reads as TGCAGTGCTAGTTCGCGTAGCGGGAGCTCCTACGAGCAGTACTTC. Protein product: CSASSRSGSSYEQYF.

This clonotype was counted a few times. The chain uses TRBV20-1 and TRBJ2-7; 7 nucleotides align to TRBD1. Germline V CDR1 and CDR2: DFQATT, SNEGSKA (reference sequence). The CDR3 loop spans 16 amino acids. The trim removed 0 bases at V and 0 bases at J, leaving 8 bases unmatched. DNA of the CDR3: TGCAGTGCTAGAGATCCAGCAGGGGGTCTCTCCTACGAGCAGTACTTC. Its translation: CSARDPAGGLSYEQYF.

The genes are TRBV6-1 and TRBJ2-3; 11 bases align to TRBD2. Germline V CDR1 and CDR2: MNHNS, SASEGT. The CDR3 extends over 15 amino acids. With V trimmed by 5 bases and J by 4 bases, 5 bases remained unmatched. The CDR3 DNA follows: TGTGCCAGCAGTCGGGGGACTAGCGGTCCAGATACGCAGTATTTT. It yields the protein CASSRGTSGPDTQYF.

This clonotype was seen only a few times. The chain has TRBV28 and TRBJ2-3; D not resolved. Germline CDR1 MDHEN, CDR2 SYDVKM. The CDR3 has 11 residues. V was trimmed by 6 bases and J by 8 bases, leaving 9 bases between them. CDR3 amino acids: CASSPPGTQYF. In nucleotides, the CDR3 is TGTGCCAGCAGCCCCCCCGGTACGCAGTATTTT.

This clonotype was seen more than once but under ten times. The V call is TRBV18, the J call TRBJ1-4; TRBD1 is a possible D gene (5 bases). The V end lost 6 bases, the J end lost 12 bases, and 14 bases lay between the germline ends. The V gene's germline CDR1 is KGHSH and CDR2 LQKENI. This CDR3 is built from 12 residues. The CDR3: CASSPGEGQLFF. DNA of the CDR3: TGTGCCAGCTCCCCCGGGGAGGGGCAACTGTTTTTT. The whole variable domain, remainder taken from reference TRBV18 and TRBJ1-4, is NAGVMQNPRHLVRRRGQEARLRCSPMKGHSHVYWYRQLPEEGLKFMVYLQKENIIDESGMPKERFSAEFPKEGPSILRIQQVVRGDSAAYFCASSPGEGQLFFGSGTQLSVL.

The chain links TRBV10-2 to TRBJ2-3; the D call may be TRBD1 or TRBD2 (5 bases each). The ends were cut back, 0 bases at V and 6 bases at J, with 10 bases in the middle. Germline CDR1 is WSHSY and CDR2 is SAAADI. The CDR3 totals 14 residues. The CDR3 is CASSESAWGDTQYF. CDR3 nucleotide sequence: TGCGCCAGCAGTGAGTCGGCGTGGGGGGATACGCAGTATTTT.